This T cell receptor (beta chain) was observed in a study of shared clonotypes between healthy human individuals. All of the donors resided in Nashville, Tennessee, and each was a Caucasian adult. Evenly divided among several immunoSEQ plates was the genomic DNA of each subset. The protocol was immunoSEQ multiplex PCR, while the TCRdb copy is restricted to in-frame clones and leaves out a portion. Of 1,500,000 or so clones listed, roughly 96% are singletons. The germline gives CDR1 MNHEY, CDR2 SVGAGI. The V gene lost 0 bases and the J gene lost 7 bases, with 10 bases spanning the gap. This CDR3 is 13 amino acids long.

V usage is TRBV6-5 and J usage is TRBJ2-7; D might be TRBD1 (7 bases). What was sequenced was naive CD4+ T cells sorted from blood. The subset: CD45RA+ positively selected. The TCR comes from a man aged 30-40 years in good health. CDR3 nucleotide sequence: TGTGCCAGCAGTTACTCTCCAGGGGGGGAGCAGTACTTC. It encodes CASSYSPGGEQYF.